This T cell receptor (beta chain) was found in a study of human T cells and chemical hapten exposure. This CDR3 is built from 13 residues. Germline CDR1 is MGHRA and CDR2 is YSYEKL. Trimming left V 5 bases short and J 5 bases short, with 9 bases between. Time point here: patch test 1, 2 weeks after DPC sensitization. Treatment noted: therapeutic diphenylcyclopropenone sensitization with weekly scalp DPC. TCRdb called the RACE reads again in MiXCR, with one record for every CDR3 protein. The sample contains 380,000 or so distinct CDR3 sequences, 4.8% of which appear only once. The V and J genes are TRBV4-1 and TRBJ2-2, with D unclear. The sequence came from a woman in her forties or fifties with alopecia areata. Some clones in this sample may be carry-over from other donors' samples. Sequences were derived from whole blood, sampled in connection with sensitization to the hapten diphenylcyclopropenone (DPC). CDR3 DNA sequence: TGCGCCAGCAGCTGGGAAGGAACCGGGGAGCTGTTTTTT. As protein: CASSWEGTGELFF.